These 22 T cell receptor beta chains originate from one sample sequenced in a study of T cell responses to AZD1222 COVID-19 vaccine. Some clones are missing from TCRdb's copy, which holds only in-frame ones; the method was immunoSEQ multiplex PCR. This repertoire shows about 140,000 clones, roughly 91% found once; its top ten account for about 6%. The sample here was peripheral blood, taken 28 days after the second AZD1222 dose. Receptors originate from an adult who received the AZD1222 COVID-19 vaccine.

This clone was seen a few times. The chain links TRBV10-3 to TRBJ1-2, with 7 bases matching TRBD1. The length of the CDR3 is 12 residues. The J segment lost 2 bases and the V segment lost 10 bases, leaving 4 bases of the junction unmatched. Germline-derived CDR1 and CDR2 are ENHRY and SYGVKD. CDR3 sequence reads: CATVQGNYGYTF. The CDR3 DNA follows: TGTGCCACGGTACAGGGGAACTATGGCTACACCTTC.

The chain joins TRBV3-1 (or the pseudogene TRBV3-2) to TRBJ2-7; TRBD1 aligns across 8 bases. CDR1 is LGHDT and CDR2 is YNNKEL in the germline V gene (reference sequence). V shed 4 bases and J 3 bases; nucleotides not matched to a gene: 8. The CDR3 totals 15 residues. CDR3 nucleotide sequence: TGTGCCAGCAGCCGGTCCGGGACAGGCTACTACGAGCAGTACTTC. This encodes CASSRSGTGYYEQYF.

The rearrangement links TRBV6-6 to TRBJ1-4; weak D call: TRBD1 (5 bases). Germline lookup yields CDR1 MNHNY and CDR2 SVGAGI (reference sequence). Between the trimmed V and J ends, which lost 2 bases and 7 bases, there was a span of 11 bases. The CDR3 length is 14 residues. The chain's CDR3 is CASSYGEQGEKLFF. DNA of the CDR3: TGTGCCAGCAGTTACGGGGAGCAGGGTGAAAAACTGTTTTTT.

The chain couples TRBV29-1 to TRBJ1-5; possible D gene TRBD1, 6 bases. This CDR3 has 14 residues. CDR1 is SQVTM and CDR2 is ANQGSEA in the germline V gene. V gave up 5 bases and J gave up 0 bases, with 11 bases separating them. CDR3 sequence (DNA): TGCAGCGTTAAGACAGGTTATAGCAATCAGCCCCAGCATTTT. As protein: CSVKTGYSNQPQHF.

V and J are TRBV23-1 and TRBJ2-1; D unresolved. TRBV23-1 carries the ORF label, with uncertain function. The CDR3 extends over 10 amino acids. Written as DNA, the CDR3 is TGCGCAGAAGGGTACAATGAGCAGTTCTTC. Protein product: CAEGYNEQFF.

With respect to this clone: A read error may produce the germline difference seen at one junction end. In nucleotides, the CDR3 is TGTGCCAGCAGCTTGGAGACAGGGGCCGGGATTTTT. This encodes CASSLETGAGIF. The V call is TRBV7-9, the J call TRBJ1-4; 8 bases fit TRBD1. The CDR3 has 12 residues. Per germline, CDR1 SEHNR and CDR2 FQNEAQ (reference sequence).

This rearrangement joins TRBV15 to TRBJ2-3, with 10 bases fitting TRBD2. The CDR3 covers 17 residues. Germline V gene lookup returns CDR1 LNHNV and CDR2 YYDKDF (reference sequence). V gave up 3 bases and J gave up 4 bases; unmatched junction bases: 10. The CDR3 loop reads CATSSRLLAGVADTQYF. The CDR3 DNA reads TGTGCCACCAGCAGCCGCCTGCTAGCGGGGGTGGCAGATACGCAGTATTTT. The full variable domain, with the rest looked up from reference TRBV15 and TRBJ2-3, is DAMVIQNPRYQVTQFGKPVTLSCSQTLNHNVMYWYQQKSSQAPKLLFHYYDKDFNNEADTPDNFQSRRPNTSFCFLDIRSPGLGDTAMYLCATSSRLLAGVADTQYFGPGTRLTVL.

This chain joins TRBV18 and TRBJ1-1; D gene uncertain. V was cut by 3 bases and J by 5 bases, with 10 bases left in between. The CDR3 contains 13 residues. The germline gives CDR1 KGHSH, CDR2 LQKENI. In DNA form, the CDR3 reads TGTGCCAGCTCACCTGGTCCAAGTACTGAAGCTTTCTTT. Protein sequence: CASSPGPSTEAFF. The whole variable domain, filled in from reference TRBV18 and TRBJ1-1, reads NAGVMQNPRHLVRRRGQEARLRCSPMKGHSHVYWYRQLPEEGLKFMVYLQKENIIDESGMPKERFSAEFPKEGPSILRIQQVVRGDSAAYFCASSPGPSTEAFFGQGTRLTVV.

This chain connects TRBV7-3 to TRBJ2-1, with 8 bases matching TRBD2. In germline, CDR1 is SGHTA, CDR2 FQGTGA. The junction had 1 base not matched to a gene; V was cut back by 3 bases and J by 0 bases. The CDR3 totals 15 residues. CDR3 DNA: TGTGCCAGCAGCTTGAGCGGGAGCTCCTACAATGAGCAGTTCTTC. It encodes CASSLSGSSYNEQFF.

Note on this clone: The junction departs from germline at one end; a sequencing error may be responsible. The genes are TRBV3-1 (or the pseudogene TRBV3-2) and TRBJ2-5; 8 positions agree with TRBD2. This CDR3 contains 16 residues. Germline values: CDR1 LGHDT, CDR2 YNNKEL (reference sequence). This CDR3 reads CASIQRPGLVLETQYF. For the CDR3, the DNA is TGTGCCAGCATCCAAAGACCGGGACTAGTGTTAGAGACCCAGTACTTC.

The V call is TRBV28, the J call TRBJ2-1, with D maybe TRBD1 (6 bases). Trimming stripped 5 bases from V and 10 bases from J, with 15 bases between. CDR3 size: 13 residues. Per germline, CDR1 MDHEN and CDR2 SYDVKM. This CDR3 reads CASSDRDTIEQFF. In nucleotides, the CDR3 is TGTGCCAGCAGTGACCGGGACACCATCGAGCAGTTCTTC.

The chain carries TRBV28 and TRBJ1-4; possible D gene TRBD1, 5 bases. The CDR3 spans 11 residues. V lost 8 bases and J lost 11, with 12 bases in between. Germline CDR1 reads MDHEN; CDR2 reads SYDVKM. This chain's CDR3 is CASGLGEKLFF. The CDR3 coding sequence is TGTGCCAGCGGCTTGGGGGAGAAACTGTTTTTT. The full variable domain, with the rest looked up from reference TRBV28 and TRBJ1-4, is DVKVTQSSRYLVKRTGEKVFLECVQDMDHENMFWYRQDPGLGLRLIYFSYDVKMKEKGDIPEGYSVSREKKERFSLILESASTNQTSMYLCASGLGEKLFFGSGTQLSVL.

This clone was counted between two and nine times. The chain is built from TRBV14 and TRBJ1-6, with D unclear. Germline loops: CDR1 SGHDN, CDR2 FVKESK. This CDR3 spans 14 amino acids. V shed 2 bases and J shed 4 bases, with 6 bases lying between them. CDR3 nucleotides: TGTGCCAGCAGCCAACAGCCTTATAATTCACCCCTCCACTTT. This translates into CASSQQPYNSPLHF. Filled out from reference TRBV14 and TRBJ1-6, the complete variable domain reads EAGVTQFPSHSVIEKGQTVTLRCDPISGHDNLYWYRRVMGKEIKFLLHFVKESKQDESGMPNNRFLAERTGGTYSTLKVQPAELEDSGVYFCASSQQPYNSPLHFGNGTRLTVT.

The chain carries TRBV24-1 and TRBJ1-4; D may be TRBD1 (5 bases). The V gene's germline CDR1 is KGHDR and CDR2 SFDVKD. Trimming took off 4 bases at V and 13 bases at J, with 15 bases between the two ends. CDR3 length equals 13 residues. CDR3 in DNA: TGTGCCACCAGTGACGCGACAGTCGGCAGACTGTTTTTT. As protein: CATSDATVGRLFF.

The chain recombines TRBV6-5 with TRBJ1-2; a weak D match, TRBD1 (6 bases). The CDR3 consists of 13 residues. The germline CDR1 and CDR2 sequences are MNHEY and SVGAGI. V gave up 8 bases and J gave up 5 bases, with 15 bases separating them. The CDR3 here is CASVGGGGYGYTF. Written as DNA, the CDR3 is TGTGCCAGCGTAGGGGGGGGAGGTTATGGCTACACCTTC.

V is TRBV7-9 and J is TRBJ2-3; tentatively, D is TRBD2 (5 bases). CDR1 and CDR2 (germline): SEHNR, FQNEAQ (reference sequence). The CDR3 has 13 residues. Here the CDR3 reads CAYERGSTDTQYF. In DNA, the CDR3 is TGTGCGTACGAGAGAGGGAGCACAGATACGCAGTATTTT.

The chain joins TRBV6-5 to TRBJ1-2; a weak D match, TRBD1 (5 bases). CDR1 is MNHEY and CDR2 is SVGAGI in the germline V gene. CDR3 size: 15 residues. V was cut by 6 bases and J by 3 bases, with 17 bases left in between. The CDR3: CASSRLGETHYGYTF. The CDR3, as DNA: TGTGCCAGCAGCCGTCTGGGGGAAACGCACTATGGCTACACCTTC.

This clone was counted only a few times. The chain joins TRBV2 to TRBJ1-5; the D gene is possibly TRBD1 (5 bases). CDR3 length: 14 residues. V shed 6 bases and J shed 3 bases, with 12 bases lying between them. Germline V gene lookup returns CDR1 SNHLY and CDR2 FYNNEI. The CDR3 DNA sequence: TGTGCCAGCAGGCCCGACAGCAACAATCAGCCCCAGCATTTT. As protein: CASRPDSNNQPQHF.

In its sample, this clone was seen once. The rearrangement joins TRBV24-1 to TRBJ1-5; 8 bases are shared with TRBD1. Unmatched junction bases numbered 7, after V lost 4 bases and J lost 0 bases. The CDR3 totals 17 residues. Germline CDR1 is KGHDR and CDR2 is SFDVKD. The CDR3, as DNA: TGTGCCACCAGTGAGGATCGGACAGGGTATAGCAATCAGCCCCAGCATTTT. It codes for CATSEDRTGYSNQPQHF.

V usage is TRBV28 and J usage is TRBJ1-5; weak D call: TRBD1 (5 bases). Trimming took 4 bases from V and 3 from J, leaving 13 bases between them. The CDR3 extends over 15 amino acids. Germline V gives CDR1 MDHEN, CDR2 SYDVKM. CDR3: CASSWAGGFNQPQHF. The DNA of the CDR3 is TGTGCCAGCAGTTGGGCGGGGGGTTTCAATCAGCCCCAGCATTTT.

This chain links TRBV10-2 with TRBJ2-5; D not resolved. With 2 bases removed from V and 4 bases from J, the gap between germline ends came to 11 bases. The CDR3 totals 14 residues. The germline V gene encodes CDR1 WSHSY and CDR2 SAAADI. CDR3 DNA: TGCGCCAGCAGTGAGGTCCGGGTCGGAGAGACCCAGTACTTC. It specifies CASSEVRVGETQYF.

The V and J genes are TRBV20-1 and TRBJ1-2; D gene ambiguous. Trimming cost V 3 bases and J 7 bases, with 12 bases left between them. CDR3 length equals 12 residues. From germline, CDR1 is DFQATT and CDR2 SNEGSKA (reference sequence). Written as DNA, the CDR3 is TGCAGTGCTAGTATCGGGGTTGCTGGCTACACCTTC. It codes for CSASIGVAGYTF.